The 11 T cell receptor beta chains below come from one sample, sequenced in a study of shared clonotypes between healthy human individuals. Clones were sequenced by immunoSEQ multiplex PCR, and TCRdb holds only the in-frame ones, with some missing. This table holds about 450,000 clones, roughly 78% found once. Sequenced material: PBMCs. These receptors were taken from a woman aged 40 to 50 in good health. Some clones in this sample may be carry-over from other donors' samples.

The chain is built from TRBV15 and TRBJ1-2; the D is unclear. V shed 5 bases and J shed 8 bases, with 15 bases lying between them. CDR3 size: 13 residues. CDR1 and CDR2 (germline): LNHNV, YYDKDF (reference sequence). The CDR3 loop is CATSPDRQRGYTF. The CDR3 DNA reads TGTGCCACCAGCCCCGACCGGCAGCGCGGCTACACCTTC.

The chain uses TRBV28 and TRBJ2-5; no definite D call. Looked up from germline, CDR1 is MDHEN and CDR2 is SYDVKM. There are 18 residues in the CDR3. The V gene lost 1 base and the J gene lost 3 bases, with 21 bases spanning the gap. DNA for the CDR3: TGTGCCAGCAGTTTATATTACCCGAGGCCAGATACAAAAGAGACCCAGTACTTC. It encodes CASSLYYPRPDTKETQYF.

This clone was seen at least ten times. This same CDR3 is encoded by further DNA sequences in the sample. The chain joins TRBV5-1 to TRBJ1-1, with 7 positions matching TRBD1. The CDR3 is 15 amino acids. Per germline, CDR1 SGHRS and CDR2 YFSETQ. J was trimmed by 3 bases and V by 0 bases; bases with no gene match: 5. CDR3 sequence: CASSLATGPHTEAFF. As DNA, the CDR3 is TGCGCCAGCAGCTTGGCGACAGGGCCCCACACTGAAGCTTTCTTT. The whole variable domain, remainder taken from reference TRBV5-1 and TRBJ1-1, is KAGVTQTPRYLIKTRGQQVTLSCSPISGHRSVSWYQQTPGQGLQFLFEYFSETQRNKGNFPGRFSGRQFSNSRSEMNVSTLELGDSALYLCASSLATGPHTEAFFGQGTRLTVV.

This clone has more than one count but fewer than ten. CDR3 protein: CASSFSGGRGDTQYF. Written as DNA, the CDR3 is TGTGCCAGCAGCTTTTCGGGAGGGCGTGGGGATACGCAGTATTTT. The chain joins TRBV7-3 to TRBJ2-3; TRBD2 matches at 8 bases. V was clipped by 3 bases and J by 6 bases; unmatched bases: 8. This CDR3 contains 15 residues. CDR1 and CDR2 from the germline V gene are SGHTA and FQGTGA.

As regards this clone: Different DNA sequences within this sample yield the same CDR3. This chain links TRBV7-2 with TRBJ2-7; D is unclear. The CDR3 is 12 residues long. V shed 3 bases and J shed 2 bases, with 5 bases lying between them. Germline CDR1 is SGHTA and CDR2 is FQGNSA. The CDR3 spells CASSLRPYEQYF. The CDR3 DNA reads as TGTGCCAGCAGCTTGCGCCCCTACGAGCAGTACTTC.

The V and J genes are TRBV27 and TRBJ2-3; D is possibly TRBD2 (6 bases). CDR1 MNHEY and CDR2 SMNVEV come from the germline V gene (reference sequence). The CDR3 has 15 residues. The V end lost 6 bases, the J end lost 2 bases, and 15 bases lay between the germline ends. The CDR3 is CASSPGTSLTDTQYF. The CDR3 nucleotides read TGTGCCAGCAGCCCCGGGACTTCCCTCACAGATACGCAGTATTTT.

About this clone: Other DNA sequences within the sample encode an identical CDR3. The V gene is TRBV28, the J gene TRBJ2-7; D may correspond to TRBD1 or TRBD2 (5 bases each). Germline CDR1 reads MDHEN; CDR2 reads SYDVKM. The CDR3 is 13 residues long. V was trimmed by 6 bases and J by 0 bases, leaving 9 bases between them. This CDR3 reads CASRPGTSYEQYF. CDR3 nucleotides: TGTGCCAGCAGACCCGGGACCTCCTACGAGCAGTACTTC.

With regard to this clone: Other DNA sequences of this sample code for an identical CDR3. V gene TRBV30 combines with J gene TRBJ1-2; 9 bases are a match to TRBD1. Losses at the gene ends were 0 bases for V and 4 bases for J; bases not matched to a gene: 0. This CDR3 has 13 amino acids. Per germline, CDR1 GTSNPN and CDR2 SVGIG (reference sequence). The chain's CDR3 is CAWSVQGAYGYTF. The CDR3, as DNA: TGTGCCTGGAGTGTACAGGGGGCCTATGGCTACACCTTC. Complete variable domain (other parts from reference TRBV30 and TRBJ1-2): SQTIHQWPATLVQPVGSPLSLECTVEGTSNPNLYWYRQAAGRGLQLLFYSVGIGQISSEVPQNLSASRPQDRQFILSSKKLLLSDSGFYLCAWSVQGAYGYTFGSGTRLTVV.

The rearrangement links TRBV30 to TRBJ1-3; D gene uncertain. Germline loops: CDR1 GTSNPN, CDR2 SVGIG (reference sequence). V was shortened by 2 bases and J by 2 bases, with 7 bases between the two germline ends. The CDR3 has 13 amino acids. The CDR3 nucleotides read TGTGCCTGGAGTCCCTCCACTGGAAACACCATATATTTT. Translated, it gives CAWSPSTGNTIYF.

V is TRBV4-2 and J is TRBJ2-1; 8 nucleotides agree with TRBD2. Unmatched junction bases numbered 12, after V lost 4 bases and J lost 4 bases. From germline, CDR1 is LGHNA and CDR2 YNFKEQ. CDR3 length: 17 amino acids. The CDR3 loop reads CASSPRSLAEGYNEQFF. As DNA, the CDR3 is TGTGCCAGCAGCCCCCGTTCACTAGCGGAAGGATACAATGAGCAGTTCTTC.

The CDR3 region has the DNA TGTGCCAGCAGTTTTGGCGGGAGGGGGTCAGATACGCAGTATTTT. Translation: CASSFGGRGSDTQYF. The chain links TRBV6-5 to TRBJ2-3, with 9 bases aligning to TRBD2. Trimming took 4 bases from V and 4 from J; bases not matched to a gene: 6. The CDR3 sequence is 15 residues long. CDR1 MNHEY and CDR2 SVGAGI come from the germline V gene.